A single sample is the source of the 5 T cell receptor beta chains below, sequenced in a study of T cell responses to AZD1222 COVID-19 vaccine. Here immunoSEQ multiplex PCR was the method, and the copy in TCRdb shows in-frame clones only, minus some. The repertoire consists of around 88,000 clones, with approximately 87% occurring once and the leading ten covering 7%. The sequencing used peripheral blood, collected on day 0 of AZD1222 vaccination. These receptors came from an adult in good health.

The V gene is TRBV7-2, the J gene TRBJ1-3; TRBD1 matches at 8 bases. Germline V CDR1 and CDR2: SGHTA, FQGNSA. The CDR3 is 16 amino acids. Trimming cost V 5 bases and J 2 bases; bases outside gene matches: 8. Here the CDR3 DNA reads TGTGCCAGCAGCCCTCGACAGGGGACGGCTGGAAACACCATATATTTT. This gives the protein CASSPRQGTAGNTIYF.

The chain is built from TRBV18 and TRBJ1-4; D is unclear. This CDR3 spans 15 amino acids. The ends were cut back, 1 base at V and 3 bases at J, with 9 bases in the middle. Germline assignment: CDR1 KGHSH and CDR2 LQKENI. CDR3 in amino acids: CASSPLHPANEKLFF. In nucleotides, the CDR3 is TGTGCCAGCTCACCACTTCATCCTGCTAATGAAAAACTGTTTTTT.

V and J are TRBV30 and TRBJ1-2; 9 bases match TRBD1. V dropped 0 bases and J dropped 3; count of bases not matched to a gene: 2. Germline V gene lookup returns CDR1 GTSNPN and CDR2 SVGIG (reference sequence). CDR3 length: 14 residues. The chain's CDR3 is CAWSVRTGDYGYTF. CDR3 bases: TGTGCCTGGAGTGTCCGGACAGGGGACTATGGCTACACCTTC. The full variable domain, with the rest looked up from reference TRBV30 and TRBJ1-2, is SQTIHQWPATLVQPVGSPLSLECTVEGTSNPNLYWYRQAAGRGLQLLFYSVGIGQISSEVPQNLSASRPQDRQFILSSKKLLLSDSGFYLCAWSVRTGDYGYTFGSGTRLTVV.

The CDR3 DNA is TGTGCCAGTAGTAGCGGGGGCCTTGCCGGGGAGCTGTTTTTT. Its translation: CASSSGGLAGELFF. V usage is TRBV19 and J usage is TRBJ2-2, with D tentatively TRBD2 (7 bases). The CDR3 has 14 amino acids. Trimming took off 4 bases at V and 6 bases at J, with 12 bases between the two ends. Germline CDR1 is LNHDA and CDR2 is SQIVND (reference sequence).

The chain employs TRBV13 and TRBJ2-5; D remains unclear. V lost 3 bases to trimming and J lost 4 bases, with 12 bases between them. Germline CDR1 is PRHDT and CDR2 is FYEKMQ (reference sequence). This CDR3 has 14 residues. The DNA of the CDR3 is TGTGCCAGCAGCTTCGGGCATAGCCTAGAGACCCAGTACTTC. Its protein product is CASSFGHSLETQYF.